This is a list of T cell receptor beta chains from one sample in a study of patients and donors after allogeneic stem cell transplantation. TCRdb re-analysed the RT-PCR reads in MiXCR, keeping a single row per CDR3 protein. This repertoire shows 150,000 to 200,000 distinct CDR3 sequences, 41% found once; its top ten account for 30% to 35%. Sequencing input: blood, either unsorted or a sorted T cell fraction (not recorded which). The receptor source for this set is a human donor who was either an allogeneic HSCT recipient or a stem cell or donor lymphocyte infusion donor (not recorded which). It is not recorded whose cells these are; they may come from a transplant donor. Each CDR3 is given with its conserved first and last residue. Fields, in order: V gene, J gene, D gene, clone size, CDR3 protein, CDR3 DNA. A D gene is named only where the DNA matches it firmly. Clone size is not always given. Where it is, it says once, few, many or a class for expanded clones.

TRBV7-3	TRBJ1-3	NA	once	CASSLTADSGNTIYF	TGTGCCAGCAGCTTAACGGCAGACTCTGGAAACACCATATATTTT
TRBV5-1	TRBJ1-3	NA	few	CASSLEGDTIYF	TGCGCCAGCAGCTTGGAGGGGGACACCATATATTTT
TRBV20-1	TRBJ1-1	TRBD1	few	CSARKEGANTEAFF	TGCAGTGCTAGAAAGGAGGGGGCGAACACTGAAGCTTTCTTT
TRBV28	TRBJ1-5	TRBD1	NA	CASSRQGGGNQPQHF	TGTGCCAGCAGTAGACAGGGCGGCGGCAATCAGCCCCAGCATTTT
TRBV4-3	TRBJ2-3	NA	NA	CASSQDATYTDTQYF	TGCGCCAGCAGCCAAGACGCAACCTACACAGATACGCAGTATTTT
TRBV12-3/TRBV12-4	TRBJ1-1	NA	NA	CASTKMPGGTEAFF	TGTGCCAGCACCAAGATGCCGGGAGGCACTGAAGCTTTCTTT
TRBV12-3/TRBV12-4	TRBJ1-2	TRBD1	few	CASSAGQGGFGYTF	TGTGCCAGCAGTGCCGGACAGGGGGGATTTGGCTACACCTTC
TRBV29-1	TRBJ1-1	NA	NA	CSVPGTPNRMNTEAFF	TGCAGCGTGCCCGGGACGCCAAACCGGATGAACACTGAAGCTTTCTTT
TRBV21-1	TRBJ1-5	NA	few	CASSIILPPGTGDYSNQPQHF	TGTGCCAGCAGCATCATTCTCCCCCCCGGGACGGGGGATTATAGCAATCAGCCCCAGCATTTT
TRBV4-2	TRBJ1-6	TRBD1	NA	CASSPLGQGGSPLHF	TGTGCCAGCAGCCCCCTAGGACAGGGGGGTTCACCCCTCCACTTT
TRBV7-3	TRBJ2-1	NA	NA	CASSPEEDHSYNEQFF	TGTGCCAGCAGCCCTGAGGAGGACCACTCCTACAATGAGCAGTTCTTC
TRBV20-1	TRBJ1-4	NA	NA	CSASARGEKLFF	TGCAGTGCCTCCGCACGGGGAGAAAAACTGTTTTTT
TRBV29-1	TRBJ1-1	NA	few	CSAEYRDANTEAFF	TGCAGCGCCGAGTACAGGGACGCGAACACTGAAGCTTTCTTT
TRBV2	TRBJ1-1	NA	few	CASSGSGGHLSTEAFF	TGTGCCAGCAGTGGTAGTGGGGGACATCTTTCCACTGAAGCTTTCTTT
TRBV12-3/TRBV12-4	TRBJ1-6	TRBD1	NA	CASRYDLQGASPLHF	TGTGCCAGCAGATACGACTTACAGGGGGCTTCACCCCTCCACTTT
TRBV7-9	TRBJ1-1	TRBD1	few	CASSTKTGETEAFF	TGTGCCAGCAGCACAAAGACAGGGGAGACTGAAGCTTTCTTT
TRBV4-3	TRBJ2-7	NA	NA	CASSQGERSQYEQYF	TGCGCCAGCAGCCAAGGGGAACGGTCACAATACGAGCAGTACTTC
TRBV7-6	TRBJ1-1	TRBD1	NA	CASSPTGMVVTEAFF	TGTGCCAGCAGCCCGACAGGGATGGTAGTCACTGAAGCTTTCTTT
TRBV28	TRBJ1-2	NA	once	CASSSGRSTIYGYTF	TGTGCCAGCAGCTCCGGACGGTCCACAATCTATGGCTACACCTTC
TRBV5-1	TRBJ2-7	NA	NA	CASRLLASSYEQYF	TGCGCCAGCAGACTCCTGGCCAGCTCCTACGAGCAGTACTTC
TRBV6-5	TRBJ1-2	NA	few	CASTLKTGRGQYGYTF	TGTGCCAGCACGTTAAAGACAGGTCGAGGACAATATGGCTACACCTTC
TRBV7-9	TRBJ2-5	NA	NA	CASSSQSGLEETQYF	TGTGCCAGCAGCTCACAGAGCGGGTTGGAGGAGACCCAGTACTTC
TRBV28	TRBJ1-2	TRBD1	NA	CASTPTGRYGYTF	TGTGCCAGCACGCCGACAGGGCGCTATGGCTACACCTTC
TRBV7-9	TRBJ2-1	TRBD1	NA	CASNSRTGTYNEQFF	TGTGCCAGCAATTCTCGGACAGGGACTTACAATGAGCAGTTCTTC
TRBV19	TRBJ2-3	NA	few	CASSIDPGSKQYF	TGTGCCAGTAGTATAGATCCCGGGAGTAAGCAGTATTTT
TRBV6-5	TRBJ1-4	NA	once	CASSPPPGREKLFF	TGTGCCAGCAGCCCTCCGCCGGGACGGGAAAAACTGTTTTTT
TRBV14	TRBJ1-1	NA	NA	CASSPFWGTLNTEAFF	TGTGCCAGCAGCCCGTTCTGGGGAACCCTGAACACTGAAGCTTTCTTT
TRBV6-5	TRBJ2-7	NA	NA	CASRPGQISSYEQYF	TGTGCCAGCAGGCCCGGACAGATTAGCTCCTACGAGCAGTACTTC
TRBV4-1	TRBJ1-5	NA	few	CASSQDLGGPLNQPQHF	TGCGCCAGCAGCCAAGATCTAGGGGGGCCCCTCAATCAGCCCCAGCATTTT
TRBV5-6	TRBJ2-2	NA	NA	CASSSQNTGELFF	TGTGCCAGCAGCTCGCAGAACACCGGGGAGCTGTTTTTT
TRBV20-1	TRBJ2-3	NA	NA	CSAIGAGIGPDTQYF	TGCAGTGCTATCGGGGCGGGGATTGGCCCAGATACGCAGTATTTT
TRBV20-1	TRBJ2-7	TRBD1	few	CSAGNRDRAYEQYF	TGCAGTGCTGGAAACCGGGACAGGGCCTACGAGCAGTACTTC
TRBV10-3	TRBJ1-5	NA	NA	CAISDAGASNQPQHF	TGTGCCATCAGTGACGCAGGGGCTAGCAATCAGCCCCAGCATTTT
TRBV6-5	TRBJ1-1	NA	NA	CASSYSLLREMNTEAFF	TGTGCCAGCAGTTACTCGCTTTTGAGGGAAATGAACACTGAAGCTTTCTTT
TRBV7-3	TRBJ1-4	NA	few	CASSLDGRREEKLFF	TGTGCCAGCAGCTTAGACGGCAGACGGGAAGAAAAACTGTTTTTT
TRBV5-1	TRBJ2-1	TRBD2	NA	CASSASGRVNEQFF	TGCGCCAGCAGCGCTAGCGGGAGGGTTAATGAGCAGTTCTTC
TRBV6-6	TRBJ2-1	TRBD2	NA	CASSYSGRAYNEQFF	TGTGCCAGCAGTTACAGCGGGAGGGCCTACAATGAGCAGTTCTTC
TRBV6-5	TRBJ2-5	NA	NA	CASSLTVTQETQYF	TGTGCCAGCAGTCTGACAGTAACCCAAGAGACCCAGTACTTC
TRBV12-3/TRBV12-4	TRBJ2-5	NA	NA	CASSLAPGETQYF	TGTGCCAGCAGTTTAGCCCCAGGGGAGACCCAGTACTTC
TRBV14	TRBJ2-5	NA	NA	CASSQAWETQYF	TGTGCCAGCAGCCAAGCGTGGGAGACCCAGTACTTC
TRBV5-1	TRBJ1-1	NA	NA	CASSLGRGDTEAFF	TGCGCCAGCAGCTTGGGACGGGGGGACACTGAAGCTTTCTTT
TRBV19	TRBJ1-2	NA	few	CASSIDRQGYYGYTF	TGTGCCAGTAGTATAGATCGGCAGGGGTACTATGGCTACACCTTC
TRBV4-1	TRBJ1-1	NA	NA	CASSPWTAMNTEAFF	TGCGCCAGCAGCCCGTGGACAGCAATGAACACTGAAGCTTTCTTT
TRBV7-2	TRBJ2-1	NA	NA	CASSLAPRGISYNEQFF	TGTGCCAGCAGCTTAGCCCCTCGCGGGATTTCCTACAATGAGCAGTTCTTC
TRBV5-1	TRBJ2-7	NA	once	CASTRDPTPDEQYF	TGCGCCAGCACGCGGGACCCCACCCCGGACGAGCAGTACTTC
TRBV12-3/TRBV12-4	TRBJ1-1	NA	many	CASTFLEDTEAFF	TGTGCCAGCACATTTCTGGAGGACACTGAAGCTTTCTTT
TRBV15	TRBJ2-1	NA	few	CATSIPGKMGSAYNEQFF	TGTGCCACCAGCATCCCAGGGAAGATGGGCAGCGCCTACAATGAGCAGTTCTTC
TRBV6-5	TRBJ1-1	NA	few	CASSSGARTEAFF	TGTGCCAGCAGTTCGGGGGCACGGACTGAAGCTTTCTTT
TRBV21-1	TRBJ1-2	NA	NA	CASSKGGYGTGINYGYTF	TGTGCCAGCAGCAAAGGAGGTTATGGGACAGGGATTAACTATGGCTACACCTTC
TRBV6-5	TRBJ2-3	TRBD2	NA	CASSVTSGRARDTQYF	TGTGCCAGCAGTGTTACTAGCGGGAGGGCCAGAGATACGCAGTATTTT
TRBV27	TRBJ1-2	NA	few	CASSLNANYGYTF	TGTGCCAGCAGTCTGAATGCTAACTATGGCTACACCTTC
TRBV10-2	TRBJ1-1	NA	NA	CASSEGQGNTEAFF	TGCGCCAGCAGTGAGGGCCAGGGGAACACTGAAGCTTTCTTT